Below, 30 T cell receptor beta chains from the same sample are listed, as sequenced in a study of human T cells and chemical hapten exposure. The time point denotes: patch test 2, 6 weeks after DPC sensitization. The treatment: therapeutic diphenylcyclopropenone sensitization with weekly scalp DPC. TCRdb analysed the RACE reads with MiXCR anew, one entry per CDR3 protein. Among about 140,000 distinct CDR3 sequences listed, about 12% were seen once. This sample comprised whole blood, obtained in connection with sensitization to the hapten diphenylcyclopropenone (DPC). The receptors were sampled from a woman in her forties or fifties with alopecia areata. Some clones in this sample may be carry-over from other donors' samples.

The V and J genes are TRBV5-6 and TRBJ1-2, with a weak D call TRBD1 (5 bases). Per the germline V gene, CDR1 is SGHDT and CDR2 is YYEEEE. Trimming removed 0 bases from V and 4 bases from J, with 7 bases in between. This CDR3 has 13 residues. CDR3 loop: CASSLAGLYGYTF. CDR3 DNA: TGTGCCAGCAGCTTGGCAGGGCTCTATGGCTACACCTTC.

The genes are TRBV24-1 and TRBJ2-3; 10 bases agree with TRBD2. With 3 bases clipped from V and 1 base from J, the junction kept 3 bases outside the gene matches. The CDR3 totals 16 residues. Germline CDR1 reads KGHDR; CDR2 reads SFDVKD. CDR3 coding DNA: TGTGCCACCAGTGATCGACTAGCGGGCCGCACAGATACGCAGTATTTT. Amino acids: CATSDRLAGRTDTQYF.

The chain is built from TRBV12-3 or TRBV12-4 and TRBJ2-3; 11 bases align to TRBD2. The CDR3 spans 18 residues. Trimming at V came to 3 bases and at J to 0 bases, leaving 8 bases not matched to a gene. CDR3 DNA sequence: TGTGCCAGCAGTTTCGGACACACTAGCGGGAGCAGCACAGATACGCAGTATTTT. As protein: CASSFGHTSGSSTDTQYF.

This clonotype has a handful of counts. The chain carries TRBV12-5 and TRBJ2-3; D not resolved. There are 11 residues in the CDR3. Germline CDR1 LGHNT, CDR2 FRNRAP. V was trimmed by 2 bases and J by 5 bases, leaving 2 bases between them. The CDR3 is CASGLRDTQYF. The CDR3 region has the DNA TGTGCTAGTGGTTTGAGAGATACGCAGTATTTT.

This clonotype was counted a few times. The chain joins TRBV29-1 to TRBJ1-2; D remains unclear. Trimming pared 6 bases from V and 4 bases from J, leaving 15 bases between. Germline lookup yields CDR1 SQVTM and CDR2 ANQGSEA. The CDR3 is 13 amino acids. Written as DNA, the CDR3 is TGCAGCGTCGGGCCTCCGATTAGCTATGGCTACACCTTC. This encodes CSVGPPISYGYTF. The whole variable domain, filled in from reference TRBV29-1 and TRBJ1-2, reads SAVISQKPSRDICQRGTSLTIQCQVDSQVTMMFWYRQQPGQSLTLIATANQGSEATYESGFVIDKFPISRPNLTFSTLTVSNMSPEDSSIYLCSVGPPISYGYTFGSGTRLTVV.

As for this clonotype: The junction differs from germline at one of its ends, possibly a read error. The rearrangement joins TRBV6-2 or TRBV6-3 to TRBJ2-3; D may be TRBD1 or TRBD2 (5 bases each). The germline CDR1 and CDR2 sequences are MNHEY and SVGEGT. This CDR3 is built from 15 residues. The CDR3 region is CTSSLGRPAGGTQYF. The CDR3 DNA sequence: TGTACCAGCAGTTTGGGACGGCCAGCCGGCGGTACGCAGTATTTT.

Only a few counts were recorded for this clonotype. The chain combines TRBV6-6 with TRBJ2-3; D call uncertain. This CDR3 is built from 12 residues. The germline V and J ends were trimmed by 5 bases and 14 bases, with 17 bases remaining between them. Germline V gene lookup returns CDR1 MNHNY and CDR2 SVGAGI (reference sequence). The CDR3 region has the DNA TGTGCCAGCAGTCTACATGAACTCATTCTGTATTTT. Its protein product is CASSLHELILYF.

This clonotype was seen only a few times. The chain recombines TRBV11-2 with TRBJ2-7; 7 positions match TRBD1. Per germline, CDR1 SGHAT and CDR2 FQNNGV. The CDR3 has 14 residues. Germline trimming cut 5 bases from V and 3 bases from J; bases unmatched to any gene: 7. The CDR3 region has the DNA TGTGCCAGCAGCCCACCGGGACAGCGCTACGAGCAGTACTTC. Its translation is CASSPPGQRYEQYF.

This clonotype occurred many times. CDR3 nucleotide sequence: TGTGCCAGCAGTTTCGGGCTAGCGGCTTCTGCTGAGCAGTTCTTC. This sequence encodes CASSFGLAASAEQFF. The chain is built from TRBV12-3 or TRBV12-4 and TRBJ2-1; TRBD2 matches at 7 bases. This CDR3 contains 15 residues. V was clipped by 3 bases and J by 9 bases; unmatched bases: 11.

This clonotype was picked up many times. This chain joins TRBV20-1 and TRBJ2-1; 12 bases are shared with TRBD2. With V trimmed by 5 bases and J by 2 bases, 1 base remained unmatched. From germline, CDR1 is DFQATT and CDR2 SNEGSKA (reference sequence). The CDR3 is 14 amino acids. For the CDR3, the DNA is TGCAGTGCTCTAGCGGGAGGGCCCTACAATGAGCAGTTCTTC. This codes for CSALAGGPYNEQFF.

The rearrangement joins TRBV3-1 to TRBJ2-5; TRBD2 matches at 10 bases. Germline assignment: CDR1 LGHDT and CDR2 YNNKEL (reference sequence). CDR3 length equals 15 residues. The J segment lost 5 bases and the V segment lost 5 bases, leaving 8 bases of the junction unmatched. CDR3 nucleotide sequence: TGTGCCAGCAGCTCCATAGCGGGAGGCGGGGAGACCCAGTACTTC. Its protein product is CASSSIAGGGETQYF.

This clonotype was seen many times. The chain has TRBV18 and TRBJ2-3; D call uncertain. Germline values: CDR1 KGHSH, CDR2 LQKENI. This CDR3 region has 12 residues. Deletions cut 3 bases from V and 4 bases from J, with 5 bases between. CDR3: CASSPLADTQYF. Written as DNA, the CDR3 is TGTGCCAGCTCACCGCTGGCAGATACGCAGTATTTT.

On this clonotype: The CDR3 does not close with the conserved phenylalanine or tryptophan, likely indicating a read error. The chain employs TRBV9 and TRBJ2-2; TRBD2 aligns across 7 bases. Germline-derived CDR1 and CDR2 are SGDLS and YYNGEE. V shed 5 bases and J 6 bases; nucleotides not matched to a gene: 16. This CDR3 spans 17 amino acids. DNA of the CDR3: TGTGCCAGCAGTCAAATTCCACGACTAGCTTTCCCCGGGGAGCTGTTTCTT. Translation gives CASSQIPRLAFPGELFL.

The rearrangement uses TRBV5-1 and TRBJ2-2, with 9 bases lining up with TRBD2. Trimming cost V 5 bases and J 6 bases; bases outside gene matches: 5. This CDR3 has 14 amino acids. The germline CDR1 and CDR2 sequences are SGHRS and YFSETQ. Written as DNA, the CDR3 is TGCGCCAGCAGACCGGGACTAGCCCCCGGGGAGCTGTTTTTT. It translates to CASRPGLAPGELFF.

This rearrangement joins TRBV29-1 to TRBJ1-1; 7 positions agree with TRBD1. From germline, CDR1 is SQVTM and CDR2 ANQGSEA. The CDR3 is made up of 11 amino acids. CDR3 DNA sequence: TGCGCAGCAGGGGGGAACACTGAAGCTTTCTTT. Translation gives CAAGGNTEAFF.

The chain carries TRBV6-5 and TRBJ2-6; 7 bases fit TRBD2. Germline loops: CDR1 MNHEY, CDR2 SVGAGI. This CDR3 spans 15 amino acids. The V segment lost 5 bases and the J segment 0 bases; nucleotides outside the gene matches: 1. The CDR3, as DNA: TGTGCCAGCAGTACGGGAGGCTCTGGGGCCAACGTCCTGACTTTC. It codes for CASSTGGSGANVLTF.

This chain uses TRBV7-9 with TRBJ2-2; 10 nucleotides agree with TRBD2. This CDR3 has 14 residues. Germline CDR1 is SEHNR and CDR2 is FQNEAQ (reference sequence). J was trimmed by 8 bases and V by 5 bases; bases with no gene match: 5. This CDR3 reads CASSSSGRSGELFF. Written as DNA, the CDR3 is TGTGCCAGCAGCAGTAGCGGGAGGTCTGGGGAGCTGTTTTTT.

The chain uses TRBV4-1 and TRBJ2-1; 10 positions match TRBD2. This CDR3 has 16 amino acids. Germline V gene data show CDR1 as MGHRA and CDR2 as YSYEKL. V lost 2 bases to trimming and J lost 2 bases; unmatched junction nucleotides: 3. The CDR3 is CASSQSSGSTYNEQFF. The DNA of the CDR3 is TGCGCCAGCAGCCAATCTAGCGGGAGCACCTACAATGAGCAGTTCTTC.

The chain combines TRBV20-1 with TRBJ2-3; weak D call: TRBD2 (5 bases). The CDR3 contains 16 residues. V was pared by 1 base and J by 3 bases, with 17 bases between. Germline V CDR1 and CDR2: DFQATT, SNEGSKA (reference sequence). The chain's CDR3 is CSARGAREGATDTQYF. CDR3 bases: TGCAGTGCTAGAGGGGCCCGAGAGGGAGCGACAGATACGCAGTATTTT.

This chain uses TRBV6-6 with TRBJ2-3; TRBD2 matches at 10 bases. With 2 bases clipped from V and 2 bases from J, the junction kept 10 bases outside the gene matches. The CDR3 has 18 amino acids. CDR1 and CDR2 (germline): MNHNY, SVGAGI (reference sequence). CDR3 region: CASSYTATSGFPTDTQYF. In nucleotides, the CDR3 is TGTGCCAGCAGTTACACCGCGACTAGCGGGTTTCCCACAGATACGCAGTATTTT.

This clonotype showed up just a few times. The chain couples TRBV30 to TRBJ1-1, with unresolved D. The CDR3 runs 13 residues. The ends were cut back, 0 bases at V and 5 bases at J, with 10 bases in the middle. Germline CDR1 and CDR2: GTSNPN and SVGIG (reference sequence). The CDR3 is CAWSVQIRTEAFF. For the CDR3, the DNA is TGTGCCTGGAGTGTACAGATCAGGACTGAAGCTTTCTTT.

In its sample, this clonotype was seen a few times. Here the CDR3 reads CASSLIAGLSYNEQFF. In DNA form, the CDR3 reads TGCGCCAGCAGCCTTATAGCGGGACTCTCCTACAATGAGCAGTTCTTC. The gene calls are TRBV5-1 and TRBJ2-1; 8 positions match TRBD2. V trimming: 4 bases; J trimming: 0 bases; junction bases outside the gene matches: 6. Germline V lookup: CDR1 SGHRS, CDR2 YFSETQ. The length of the CDR3 is 16 residues.

The chain carries TRBV7-8 and TRBJ2-7; D is possibly TRBD2 (6 bases). CDR3 length: 14 amino acids. Germline CDR1 is SGHVS and CDR2 is FQNEAQ. Between the trimmed V and J ends, which lost 1 base and 9 bases, there was a span of 16 bases. The CDR3 bases are TGTGCCAGCAGCTTAGGCGGGACTGGGGGTCGGCAGTACTTC. It translates to CASSLGGTGGRQYF.

This clonotype was counted between two and nine times. The chain has TRBV6-2 or TRBV6-3 and TRBJ1-2, with unresolved D. V lost 2 bases, J lost 7 bases, and 11 bases lay in between. The germline gives CDR1 MNHEY, CDR2 SVGEGT. This CDR3 region has 13 residues. The CDR3 region has the DNA TGTGCCAGCAGTTACACCCATGGAGGTGGCTACACCTTC. This codes for CASSYTHGGGYTF.

This clonotype came up many times. The chain is built from TRBV29-1 and TRBJ1-1; 7 nucleotides match TRBD1. Germline CDR1 and CDR2: SQVTM and ANQGSEA. Trimming took 7 bases from V and 0 from J; bases not matched to a gene: 5. The CDR3 covers 13 residues. The CDR3 bases are TGCAGCGCAAGGGGACAGATGAACACTGAAGCTTTCTTT. It translates to CSARGQMNTEAFF.

The chain recombines TRBV18 with TRBJ2-1; D gene unclear. Germline V CDR1 and CDR2: KGHSH, LQKENI. Trimming removed 1 base at V and 1 base at J, with 14 bases between. This CDR3 spans 17 amino acids. The CDR3 reads CASSPRTSSDSYNEQFF. The CDR3 region has the DNA TGTGCCAGCTCACCACGGACCTCCTCTGATTCCTACAATGAGCAGTTCTTC. Filled out from reference TRBV18 and TRBJ2-1, the complete variable domain reads NAGVMQNPRHLVRRRGQEARLRCSPMKGHSHVYWYRQLPEEGLKFMVYLQKENIIDESGMPKERFSAEFPKEGPSILRIQQVVRGDSAAYFCASSPRTSSDSYNEQFFGPGTRLTVL.

Here the CDR3 DNA reads TGTGCCAGCAGTGAAAGCAAGGGGACCGAAGCTTTCTTT. It yields the protein CASSESKGTEAFF. The chain combines TRBV6-1 with TRBJ1-1; D possibly corresponds to TRBD1 (5 bases). V was pared by 2 bases and J by 8 bases, with 12 bases between. Germline V CDR1 and CDR2: MNHNS, SASEGT. The CDR3 covers 13 residues.

V is TRBV19 and J is TRBJ1-2; D is unresolved. This CDR3 is 16 amino acids long. The germline CDR1 and CDR2 sequences are LNHDA and SQIVND (reference sequence). V was trimmed by 3 bases and J by 8 bases, leaving 22 bases between them. CDR3 DNA sequence: TGTGCCAGTAGTATCCAAGCAACGACGGCCGTTGTGGGCTACACCTTC. Protein: CASSIQATTAVVGYTF.

This clonotype was seen a handful of times. J is TRBJ2-2 and V is TRBV14; D remains unclear. The CDR3 totals 15 residues. V was pared by 0 bases and J by 6 bases, with 11 bases between. The germline gives CDR1 SGHDN, CDR2 FVKESK. Here the CDR3 reads CASSQDHLRSGELFF. Here the CDR3 DNA reads TGTGCCAGCAGCCAAGACCATTTGAGGTCCGGGGAGCTGTTTTTT.

This clonotype was recorded at least ten times. This chain links TRBV7-6 with TRBJ2-1; the match to TRBD2 covers 12 bases. The V segment lost 5 bases and the J segment 9 bases; nucleotides outside the gene matches: 11. This CDR3 has 16 amino acids. In germline, CDR1 is SGHVS, CDR2 FNYEAQ. The CDR3 DNA sequence: TGTGCCAGCAGCGCAGGGACTAGCGGGTTAATAAGTGAGCAGTTCTTC. Translation: CASSAGTSGLISEQFF.